These 8 T cell receptor beta chains share one sample of origin, sequenced in a study of T cells in tumors after PD-1 blockade. Libraries were prepared by immunoSEQ multiplex PCR; TCRdb keeps only in-frame clonotypes and omits some of them. The sample contains tens of thousands of clones, roughly four fifths of which appear only once. Sequencing used PBMCs, obtained after anti-PD-1 treatment. The receptors were gathered from a human donor with basal cell carcinoma.

The chain links TRBV11-3 to TRBJ2-7; tentative D call: TRBD1 (6 bases). The CDR3 runs 16 residues. The V end was cut by 1 base, the J end by 2 bases, with 15 bases between. Per the germline V gene, CDR1 is SGHNT and CDR2 is YENEEA. CDR3 protein: CASSLGQAGAAYEQYF. CDR3 sequence (DNA): TGTGCCAGCAGCTTAGGCCAGGCAGGGGCAGCCTACGAGCAGTACTTC.

The J gene is TRBJ2-3, the V gene TRBV19; tentatively, D is TRBD2 (6 bases). This CDR3 is 16 amino acids long. Germline CDR1 reads LNHDA; CDR2 reads SQIVND (reference sequence). V lost 1 base, J lost 0 bases, and 11 bases lay in between. DNA for the CDR3: TGTGCCAGTAGTATAGGGGGCGGGGACAGCACAGATACGCAGTATTTT. Translated: CASSIGGGDSTDTQYF.

This chain uses TRBV6-1 with TRBJ1-5; unclear D gene. This CDR3 has 14 amino acids. Trimming cost V 2 bases and J 4 bases, with 9 bases left between them. The germline CDR1 and CDR2 sequences are MNHNS and SASEGT. The DNA for the CDR3 is TGTGCCAGCAGTGAAACGGGGATAAATCAGCCCCAGCATTTT. As protein: CASSETGINQPQHF.

The genes are TRBV19 and TRBJ1-1; D is ambiguous. In germline, CDR1 is LNHDA, CDR2 SQIVND (reference sequence). CDR3 size: 16 residues. The V end was cut by 4 bases, the J end by 5 bases, with 20 bases between. In DNA form, the CDR3 reads TGTGCCAGTAGTACCCCCCTACCGGGGAGGGAGACTGAAGCTTTCTTT. This codes for CASSTPLPGRETEAFF.

The V call is TRBV6-6, the J call TRBJ2-6, with a weak D call TRBD1 (5 bases). The ends were cut back, 11 bases at V and 8 bases at J, with 22 bases in the middle. The CDR3 contains 15 residues. Germline lookup yields CDR1 MNHNY and CDR2 SVGAGI (reference sequence). This CDR3 reads CAARGSAGKTNVLTF. In nucleotides, the CDR3 is TGTGCCGCAAGGGGTTCCGCCGGCAAGACCAACGTCCTGACTTTC.

The V and J genes are TRBV7-8 and TRBJ2-2, with 8 bases identical to TRBD2. The CDR3 length is 16 residues. CDR1 is SGHVS, CDR2 FQNEAQ, per germline. V was pared by 0 bases and J by 8 bases, with 8 bases of the junction left unmatched. For the CDR3, the DNA is TGTGCCAGCAGCTTAGCGCTGAGCGGGAGCTCGGGGGAGCTGTTTTTT. It codes for CASSLALSGSSGELFF.

This rearrangement joins TRBV11-3 to TRBJ2-7; D not certain. Trimming removed 5 bases at V and 3 bases at J, with 11 bases between. There are 13 residues in the CDR3. Germline lookup yields CDR1 SGHNT and CDR2 YENEEA. CDR3 DNA sequence: TGTGCCAGCAGCGGAAGGGCCAGCTACGAGCAGTACTTC. Translated, it gives CASSGRASYEQYF. Variable domain in full (rest from reference TRBV11-3 and TRBJ2-7): EAGVVQSPRYKIIEKKQPVAFWCNPISGHNTLYWYLQNLGQGPELLIRYENEEAVDDSQLPKDRFSAERLKGVDSTLKIQPAELGDSAVYLCASSGRASYEQYFGPGTRLTVT.

The V and J genes are TRBV6-5 and TRBJ1-2, with a weak D call TRBD1 (5 bases). The CDR3 totals 12 residues. CDR1 is MNHEY and CDR2 is SVGAGI in the germline V gene. Trimming left V 6 bases short and J 7 bases short, with 12 bases between. CDR3 in amino acids: CASSLRGGGYTF. The CDR3 region has the DNA TGTGCCAGCAGCCTACGTGGGGGTGGCTACACCTTC.